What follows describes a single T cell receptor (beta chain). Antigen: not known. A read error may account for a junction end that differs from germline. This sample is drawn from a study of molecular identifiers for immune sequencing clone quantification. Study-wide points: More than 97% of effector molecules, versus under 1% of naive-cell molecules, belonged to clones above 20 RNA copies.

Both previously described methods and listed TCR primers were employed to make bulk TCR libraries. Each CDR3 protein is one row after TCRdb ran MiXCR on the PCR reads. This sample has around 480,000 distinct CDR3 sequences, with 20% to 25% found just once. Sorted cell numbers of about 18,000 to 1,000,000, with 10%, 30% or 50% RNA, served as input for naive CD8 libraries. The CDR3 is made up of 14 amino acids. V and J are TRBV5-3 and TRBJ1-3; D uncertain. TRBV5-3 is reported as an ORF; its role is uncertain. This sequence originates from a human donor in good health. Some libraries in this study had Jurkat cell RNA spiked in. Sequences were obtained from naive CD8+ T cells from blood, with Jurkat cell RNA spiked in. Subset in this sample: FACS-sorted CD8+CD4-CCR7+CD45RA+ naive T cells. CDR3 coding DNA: TGTGCCAGCAGCTTCGGATACCCTGGAAACACCACATATTTT. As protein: CASSFGYPGNTTYF.